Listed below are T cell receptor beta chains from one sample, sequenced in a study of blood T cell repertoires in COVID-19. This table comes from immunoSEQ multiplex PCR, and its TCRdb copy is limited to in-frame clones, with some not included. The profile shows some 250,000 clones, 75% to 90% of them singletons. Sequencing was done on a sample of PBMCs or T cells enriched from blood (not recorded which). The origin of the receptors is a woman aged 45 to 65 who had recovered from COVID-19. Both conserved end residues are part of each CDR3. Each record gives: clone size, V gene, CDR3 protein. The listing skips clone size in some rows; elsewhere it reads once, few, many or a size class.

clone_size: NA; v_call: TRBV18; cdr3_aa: CASSPGLAGGNEQFF
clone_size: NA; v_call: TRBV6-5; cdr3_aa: CASSYGGRYEQYF
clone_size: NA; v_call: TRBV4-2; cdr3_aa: CASSQGKSSGYYEQYF
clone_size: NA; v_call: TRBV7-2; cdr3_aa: CASSQRGRENTGELFF
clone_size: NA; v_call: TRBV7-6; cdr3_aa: CASSLEAVRGNTGELFF
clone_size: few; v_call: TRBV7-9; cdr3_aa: CASSLARTEQYF
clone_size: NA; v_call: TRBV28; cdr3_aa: CAITRASMDYGYTF
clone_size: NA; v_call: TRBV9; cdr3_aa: CASSVAGGSSSPLHF
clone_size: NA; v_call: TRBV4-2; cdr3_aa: CASSQEGSVSGNTIYF
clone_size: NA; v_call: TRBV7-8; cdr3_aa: CASSLFRNTGELFF
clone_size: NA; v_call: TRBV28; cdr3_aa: CASSMGHLISYNEQFF
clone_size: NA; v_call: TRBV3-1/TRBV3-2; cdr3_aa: CASSLPGGYGYTF
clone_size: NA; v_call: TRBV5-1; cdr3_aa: CASAAQGQETQYF
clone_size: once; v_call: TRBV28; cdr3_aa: CASSSGQRNTIYF
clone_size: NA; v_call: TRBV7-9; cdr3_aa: CASSYDRSSGNTIYF
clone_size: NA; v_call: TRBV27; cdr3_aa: CASRGGYTGELFF
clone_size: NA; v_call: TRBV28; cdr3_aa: CASSLWRTSGSSYEQFF
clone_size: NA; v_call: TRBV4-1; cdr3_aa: CASRSLSGTYNEQFF
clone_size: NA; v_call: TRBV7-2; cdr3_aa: CASSLLGAYEKLFF
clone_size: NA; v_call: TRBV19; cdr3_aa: CASSKRAPGQGISGELFF
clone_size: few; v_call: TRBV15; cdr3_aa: CATSRGSTGLSYNEQFF
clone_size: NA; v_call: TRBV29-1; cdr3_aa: CSVAGQGLYGYTF
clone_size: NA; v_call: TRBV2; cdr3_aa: CASRSGLRREKLFF
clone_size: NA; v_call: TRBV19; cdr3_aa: CASSIVAGVWNEQFF
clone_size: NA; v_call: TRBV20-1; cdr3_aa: CSASDTYTGELFF
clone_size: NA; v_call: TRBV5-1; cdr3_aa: CASSTDSPGRNSPLHF
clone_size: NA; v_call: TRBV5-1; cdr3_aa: CASSLVGRERGPYNEQFF
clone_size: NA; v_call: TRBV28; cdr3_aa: CASSFRLADSLYEQYF